This T cell receptor beta chain was documented in a study of cytomegalovirus exposure and HLA in healthy donors. The PCR used 60 Vbeta and 13 Jbeta primers. Data came from immunoSEQ multiplex PCR; TCRdb stores just in-frame clones and leaves some out. The sample's table shows 100,000 to 150,000 clones. The CDR3 has 19 residues. V was clipped by 4 bases and J by 2 bases; unmatched bases: 12. Germline CDR1 SGDLS, CDR2 YYNGEE. Donors sampled were nominally healthy, though unrecorded immune exposures were likely. The receptor was isolated from a woman in her forties in good health and CMV-seropositive. Sequencing was performed on PBMCs. The chain links TRBV9 to TRBJ2-6; the match to TRBD1 covers 10 bases. CDR3 bases: TGTGCCAGCAGCATTAGGCCCGGGACAGGGGAACCTGGGGCCAACGTCCTGACTTTC. Amino acid sequence: CASSIRPGTGEPGANVLTF.